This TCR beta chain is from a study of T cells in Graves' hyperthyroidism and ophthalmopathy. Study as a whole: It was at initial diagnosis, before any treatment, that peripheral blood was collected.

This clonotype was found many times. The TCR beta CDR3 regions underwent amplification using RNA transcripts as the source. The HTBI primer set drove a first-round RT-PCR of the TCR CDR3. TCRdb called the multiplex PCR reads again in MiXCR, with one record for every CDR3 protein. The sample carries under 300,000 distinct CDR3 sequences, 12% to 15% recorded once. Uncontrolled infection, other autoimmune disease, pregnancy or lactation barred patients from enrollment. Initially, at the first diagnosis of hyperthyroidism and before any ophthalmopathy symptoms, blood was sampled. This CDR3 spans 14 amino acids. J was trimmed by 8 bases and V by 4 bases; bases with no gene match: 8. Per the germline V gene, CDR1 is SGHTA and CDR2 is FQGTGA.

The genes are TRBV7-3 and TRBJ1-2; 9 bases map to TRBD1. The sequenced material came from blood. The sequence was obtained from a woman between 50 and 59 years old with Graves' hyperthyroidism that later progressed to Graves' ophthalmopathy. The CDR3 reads CASSSLGQGAGYTF. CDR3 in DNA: TGTGCCAGCAGCTCCCTGGGACAGGGTGCAGGCTACACCTTC.